Shown below are 14 T cell receptor beta chains from a single sample sequenced in a study of cytomegalovirus exposure and HLA in healthy donors. 13 Jbeta primers and 60 Vbeta primers were used for the PCR. Assay used: immunoSEQ multiplex PCR; TCRdb lists only in-frame clones, some missing. The profile shows over 150,000 clones, 80% to 85% of them singletons. The sequencing sample was made of PBMCs. Every receptor here comes from a human donor in good health.

This clone was seen a handful of times. The chain employs TRBV7-8 and TRBJ2-2; D possibly corresponds to TRBD1 (5 bases). This CDR3 is built from 14 residues. The germline V gene has CDR1 SGHVS and CDR2 FQNEAQ. Trimming pared 2 bases from V and 1 base from J, leaving 5 bases between. The CDR3 region is CASSLTGNTGELFF. CDR3 DNA: TGTGCCAGCAGCTTAACAGGGAACACCGGGGAGCTGTTTTTT.

The V and J genes are TRBV7-7 and TRBJ2-7; 7 bases line up with TRBD1. CDR3 length equals 14 residues. CDR1 and CDR2 (germline): SSHAT, FNYEAQ (reference sequence). The V segment lost 5 bases and the J segment 0 bases; nucleotides outside the gene matches: 4. The CDR3: CASSIRQGSYEQYF. DNA for the CDR3: TGTGCCAGCAGCATTAGACAGGGCTCCTACGAGCAGTACTTC.

This clone was counted a single time. This chain joins TRBV19 and TRBJ1-2; 8 nucleotides match TRBD1. Germline V CDR1 and CDR2: LNHDA, SQIVND (reference sequence). This CDR3 has 14 amino acids. V shed 6 bases, J shed 3 bases, and the junction held 6 bases outside the gene matches. The CDR3 region is CASRHGQGDYGYTF. CDR3 nucleotides: TGTGCCAGTAGACATGGACAGGGTGACTATGGCTACACCTTC.

The genes are TRBV7-8 and TRBJ1-2; the match to TRBD1 covers 10 bases. CDR3 length equals 14 residues. The V gene's germline CDR1 is SGHVS and CDR2 FQNEAQ. Germline trimming cut 5 bases from V and 9 bases from J; bases unmatched to any gene: 9. CDR3 bases: TGTGCCAGCAGCCCGGACAGGGGGAGTAGGAGCTACACCTTC. Protein product: CASSPDRGSRSYTF.

The genes are TRBV10-2 and TRBJ2-7; a possible D gene is TRBD1 (5 bases). The germline V gene has CDR1 WSHSY and CDR2 SAAADI. The length of the CDR3 is 16 residues. V dropped 3 bases and J dropped 0 bases, with 15 bases sitting between them. CDR3 protein: CASSEGVDRFSYEQYF. The CDR3 DNA is TGCGCCAGCAGTGAAGGTGTAGACAGATTCTCCTACGAGCAGTACTTC.

The chain joins TRBV28 to TRBJ1-3; no clear D gene. V lost 3 bases to trimming and J lost 0 bases, with 6 bases between them. Germline lookup yields CDR1 MDHEN and CDR2 SYDVKM. CDR3 size: 14 residues. CDR3 loop: CASSFDYSGNTIYF. CDR3 nucleotides: TGTGCCAGCAGTTTCGACTACTCTGGAAACACCATATATTTT.

The chain is built from TRBV11-2 and TRBJ1-2; no reliable D call. The CDR3 runs 16 residues. Germline V CDR1 and CDR2: SGHAT, FQNNGV. The V end was cut by 5 bases, the J end by 6 bases, with 22 bases between. This CDR3 is CASSAVSSGGGDGYTF. In DNA, the CDR3 is TGTGCCAGCAGCGCCGTATCTTCAGGAGGTGGGGATGGCTACACCTTC. The variable domain in full, with the rest retrieved from reference TRBV11-2 and TRBJ1-2, is EAGVAQSPRYKIIEKRQSVAFWCNPISGHATLYWYQQILGQGPKLLIQFQNNGVVDDSQLPKDRFSAERLKGVDSTLKIQPAKLEDSAVYLCASSAVSSGGGDGYTFGSGTRLTVV.

The V and J genes are TRBV10-2 and TRBJ2-5; 9 positions match TRBD2. V was clipped by 5 bases and J by 3 bases; unmatched bases: 10. Germline assignment: CDR1 WSHSY and CDR2 SAAADI. The CDR3 is 16 amino acids. The CDR3 DNA reads TGCGCCAGCAGTAGCGGTAGCGGGGGACCTGAAGAGACCCAGTACTTC. Encoded protein: CASSSGSGGPEETQYF.

The chain is built from TRBV5-4 and TRBJ2-7; D unclear. Germline lookup yields CDR1 SGHNT and CDR2 YYREEE (reference sequence). V lost 1 base, J lost 3 bases, and 8 bases lay in between. The CDR3 is made up of 13 amino acids. CDR3 protein: CASSLYEDYEQYF. CDR3 coding DNA: TGTGCCAGCAGCTTGTATGAGGACTACGAGCAGTACTTC.

The chain employs TRBV7-8 and TRBJ2-7; TRBD1 might be the D (5 bases). This CDR3 spans 14 amino acids. V lost 0 bases to trimming and J lost 3 bases, with 9 bases between them. CDR1 SGHVS and CDR2 FQNEAQ come from the germline V gene. The CDR3 protein is CASSLAARDYEQYF. CDR3 in DNA: TGTGCCAGCAGCTTAGCCGCCAGGGACTACGAGCAGTACTTC.

The rearrangement links TRBV29-1 to TRBJ2-1; D possibly corresponds to TRBD2 (6 bases). CDR3 length: 14 residues. Germline lookup yields CDR1 SQVTM and CDR2 ANQGSEA. V lost 1 base and J 7 bases, leaving 14 bases between the germline ends. In DNA, the CDR3 is TGCAGCGTTGAAGGAGGGGTTGCGGGGAATGAGCAGTTCTTC. Translation: CSVEGGVAGNEQFF.

The CDR3 coding sequence is TGTGCCAGCAGTGAAGTGGCTGCTTATGAGCAGTTCTTC. Amino acid sequence: CASSEVAAYEQFF. The chain couples TRBV2 to TRBJ2-1; unclear D gene. The V gene lost 1 base and the J gene lost 8 bases, with 9 bases spanning the gap. This CDR3 is 13 amino acids long. CDR1 is SNHLY, CDR2 FYNNEI, per germline. The whole variable domain, filled in from reference TRBV2 and TRBJ2-1, reads EPEVTQTPSHQVTQMGQEVILRCVPISNHLYFYWYRQILGQKVEFLVSFYNNEISEKSEIFDDQFSVERPDGSNFTLKIRSTKLEDSAMYFCASSEVAAYEQFFGPGTRLTVL.

This clone was seen only a few times. The chain links TRBV7-2 to TRBJ2-5, with a weak D call TRBD2 (6 bases). The CDR3 length is 15 residues. CDR1 SGHTA and CDR2 FQGNSA come from the germline V gene. V shed 5 bases and J shed 3 bases, with 16 bases lying between them. This CDR3 reads CASSPGVAVEETQYF. In nucleotides, the CDR3 is TGTGCCAGCAGCCCTGGGGTAGCGGTTGAAGAGACCCAGTACTTC.

The J gene is TRBJ2-7, the V gene TRBV5-1; 12 bases are a match to TRBD1. The CDR3 extends over 16 amino acids. J gave up 4 bases and V 0 bases, and 5 bases lay outside the gene matches. Looked up from germline, CDR1 is SGHRS and CDR2 is YFSETQ. The CDR3 reads CASSLAGGQGAYEQYF. For the CDR3, the DNA is TGCGCCAGCAGCTTGGCCGGGGGACAGGGGGCTTACGAGCAGTACTTC.